This T cell receptor beta chain appears in the sequencing data of a study of T cells after yellow fever vaccination. MiXCR was run by TCRdb on the 5' RACE reads, yielding one entry per CDR3 protein. The sample includes about 120,000 distinct CDR3 sequences, around 8% of them seen just once. CDR1 SGHRS and CDR2 YFSETQ come from the germline V gene. Losses at the gene ends were 0 bases for V and 3 bases for J; bases not matched to a gene: 6. The CDR3 covers 15 residues. This clonotype appeared many times. The chain couples TRBV5-1 to TRBJ2-7; 7 positions match TRBD2. This specimen consisted of CD8+ T cells sorted from PBMCs, obtained 45 days after the yellow fever booster vaccination. This clonotype was sampled from a young man who received the YFV17D yellow fever vaccine. CDR3 region: CASSLEGTIYYEQYF. The CDR3 DNA reads as TGCGCCAGCAGCTTGGAAGGGACTATTTACTACGAGCAGTACTTC. Full variable domain (outside the CDR3, taken from reference TRBV5-1 and TRBJ2-7): KAGVTQTPRYLIKTRGQQVTLSCSPISGHRSVSWYQQTPGQGLQFLFEYFSETQRNKGNFPGRFSGRQFSNSRSEMNVSTLELGDSALYLCASSLEGTIYYEQYFGPGTRLTVT.